This T cell receptor beta chain was captured by sequencing in a study of cytomegalovirus exposure and HLA in healthy donors. Study observations and caveats: Later analysis showed TCR association rates varying by HLA locus, highest for DRB1 and lowest for HLA-C. In a later analysis, TCR beta V- and J-gene trimming was associated with a missense DCLRE1C variant. It was reportedly the case that the classifier diagnosed cytomegalovirus status with high specificity and sensitivity.

PCR primers comprised 60 Vbeta and 13 Jbeta primers. Assay: immunoSEQ multiplex PCR; the TCRdb copy retains only in-frame clones and omits some. The table includes 100,000 to 150,000 clones, roughly 82% detected once. A remark on this clone: The antigen is unknown.

There are 14 residues in the CDR3. Germline V CDR1 and CDR2: MDHEN, SYDVKM. The junction had 2 bases not matched to a gene; V was cut back by 6 bases and J by 0 bases. This TCR was recovered from an older woman in good health and CMV-seropositive. J is TRBJ1-5 and V is TRBV28, with TRBD1 identical over 7 bases. Sequenced sample: PBMCs. The DNA for the CDR3 is TGTGCCAGCAGAACAGGGGCTAGCAATCAGCCCCAGCATTTT. This sequence encodes CASRTGASNQPQHF.